This TCR beta chain was recorded in a study of blood T cell repertoires in COVID-19. Overall study context: The origin of the acute and convalescent COVID-19 samples was the United States, Italy and Spain.

Under the authors' procedure: Reference gene primer amplification gave estimated nucleated cell counts. The data were produced by immunoSEQ multiplex PCR, yet TCRdb's version contains in-frame clones alone and is incomplete. Clone size and V and J calls were adopted from that table, with D and trimming inferred from the DNA. The sample contains some 300,000 clones, around 86% of which appear only once. From germline, CDR1 is SGHNT and CDR2 YYREEE (reference sequence). CDR3 length: 15 amino acids. Germline trimming cut 3 bases from V and 8 bases from J; bases unmatched to any gene: 8. The TCR was taken from a man between 65 and 85 years old with acute or convalescent COVID-19. Sequenced: peripheral blood. This rearrangement joins TRBV5-4 to TRBJ2-1, with TRBD2 identical over 10 bases. The CDR3 is CASSSIAGGIYEQFF. In nucleotides, the CDR3 is TGTGCCAGCAGCTCAATAGCGGGAGGTATCTATGAGCAGTTCTTC.